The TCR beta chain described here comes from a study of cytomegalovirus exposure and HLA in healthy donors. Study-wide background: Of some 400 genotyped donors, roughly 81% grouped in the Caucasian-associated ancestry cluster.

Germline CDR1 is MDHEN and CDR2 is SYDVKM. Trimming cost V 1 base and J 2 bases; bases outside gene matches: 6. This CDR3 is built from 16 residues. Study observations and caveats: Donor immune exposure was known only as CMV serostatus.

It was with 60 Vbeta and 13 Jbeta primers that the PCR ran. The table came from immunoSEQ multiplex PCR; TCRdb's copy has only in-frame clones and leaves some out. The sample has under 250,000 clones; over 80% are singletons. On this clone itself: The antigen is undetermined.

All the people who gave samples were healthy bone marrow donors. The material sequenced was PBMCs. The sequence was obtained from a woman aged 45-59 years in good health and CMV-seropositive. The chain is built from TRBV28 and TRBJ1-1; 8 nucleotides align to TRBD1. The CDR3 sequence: CASSLFGQGKNTEAFF. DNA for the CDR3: TGTGCCAGCAGTTTATTTGGACAGGGTAAAAACACTGAAGCTTTCTTT. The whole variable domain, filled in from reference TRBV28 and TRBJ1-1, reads DVKVTQSSRYLVKRTGEKVFLECVQDMDHENMFWYRQDPGLGLRLIYFSYDVKMKEKGDIPEGYSVSREKKERFSLILESASTNQTSMYLCASSLFGQGKNTEAFFGQGTRLTVV.